Presented here are 27 T cell receptor beta chains from one specimen sequenced in a study of blood T cell repertoires in COVID-19. Assay: immunoSEQ multiplex PCR; the TCRdb copy retains only in-frame clones and omits some. The sample contains roughly 150,000 clones, more than 75% of which appear only once. Sequenced sample: peripheral blood. These receptors were obtained from a woman between 50 and 59 years old with COVID-19, enrolled during active disease.

The chain is built from TRBV5-1 and TRBJ1-6, with a weak D call TRBD1 (6 bases). V lost 3 bases and J lost 8, with 12 bases in between. This CDR3 spans 14 amino acids. CDR1 and CDR2 (germline): SGHRS, YFSETQ. The CDR3 nucleotides read TGCGCCAGCAGCTCGCAGGGGCTTCATTCACCCCTCCACTTT. Amino acid sequence: CASSSQGLHSPLHF.

This clone was seen only a few times. The V gene is TRBV6-2 or TRBV6-3, the J gene TRBJ1-2, with D uncertain. Germline lookup yields CDR1 MNHEY and CDR2 SVGEGT. There are 15 residues in the CDR3. Trimming removed 7 bases at V and 8 bases at J, with 23 bases between. The DNA for the CDR3 is TGTGCCAGCACCCCGAGTGGAGCGCGGGTAGAGGGCTACACCTTC. It translates to CASTPSGARVEGYTF.

This clone was seen a single time. The chain uses TRBV2 and TRBJ1-1; 7 nucleotides align to TRBD1. Germline V CDR1 and CDR2: SNHLY, FYNNEI. V was pared by 4 bases and J by 4 bases, with 6 bases of the junction left unmatched. The CDR3 is 14 amino acids. CDR3 nucleotides: TGTGCCAGCAGTGGGGGGACAGTGGTCACTGAAGCTTTCTTT. It is translated as CASSGGTVVTEAFF.

This chain links TRBV11-3 with TRBJ2-1; 9 bases are shared with TRBD2. CDR1 and CDR2 (germline): SGHNT, YENEEA. The CDR3 contains 14 residues. Trimming at V came to 3 bases and at J to 8 bases, leaving 5 bases not matched to a gene. The CDR3 protein is CASSFSGGFDEQFF. The CDR3 nucleotides are TGTGCCAGCAGCTTTAGCGGGGGTTTCGATGAGCAGTTCTTC.

The chain couples TRBV18 to TRBJ1-4, with D possibly matching TRBD1 (6 bases). CDR1 KGHSH and CDR2 LQKENI come from the germline V gene. The CDR3 loop spans 14 amino acids. V shed 3 bases and J shed 7 bases, with 12 bases lying between them. CDR3 region: CASSPDRMLEKLFF. CDR3 sequence (DNA): TGTGCCAGCTCACCCGACAGGATGCTTGAAAAACTGTTTTTT. Variable domain in full (rest from reference TRBV18 and TRBJ1-4): NAGVMQNPRHLVRRRGQEARLRCSPMKGHSHVYWYRQLPEEGLKFMVYLQKENIIDESGMPKERFSAEFPKEGPSILRIQQVVRGDSAAYFCASSPDRMLEKLFFGSGTQLSVL.

The chain links TRBV5-6 to TRBJ1-1; a weak D match, TRBD1 (6 bases). In germline, CDR1 is SGHDT, CDR2 YYEEEE. Between the trimmed V and J ends, which lost 2 bases and 2 bases, there was a span of 10 bases. This CDR3 contains 14 residues. Here the CDR3 DNA reads TGTGCCAGCAGCTTAGGACAGATCAACACTGAAGCTTTCTTT. Translating gives CASSLGQINTEAFF.

The chain carries TRBV2 and TRBJ2-1; possibly TRBD2 for D (5 bases). Deletions cut 6 bases from V and 5 bases from J, with 17 bases between. From germline, CDR1 is SNHLY and CDR2 FYNNEI. This CDR3 spans 15 amino acids. The CDR3 here is CASRRADRWDNEQFF. The CDR3 region has the DNA TGTGCCAGCAGGAGGGCGGATAGGTGGGACAATGAGCAGTTCTTC.

For this clone: Compared with germline, one end of the junction differs, possibly owing to a read error. V and J are TRBV5-1 and TRBJ2-7; 9 positions match TRBD2. This CDR3 is 17 amino acids long. Looked up from germline, CDR1 is SGHRS and CDR2 is YFSETQ. The CDR3 DNA follows: TGCGCCCGCAGCTTGGTCGGCCGGGCGGGGGGGCCCTACGAGCAGTACTTC. Translation: CARSLVGRAGGPYEQYF.

This chain's CDR3 is CASSYRAGALEQFF. The CDR3, as DNA: TGTGCCAGCAGTTACAGGGCAGGGGCTCTTGAGCAGTTCTTC. This rearrangement joins TRBV6-5 to TRBJ2-1; possible D gene TRBD1, 6 bases. V dropped 2 bases and J dropped 9 bases, with 14 bases sitting between them. Per germline, CDR1 MNHEY and CDR2 SVGAGI. The CDR3 spans 14 residues.

The J gene is TRBJ2-1, the V gene TRBV13; D is unresolved. CDR1 and CDR2 from the germline V gene are PRHDT and FYEKMQ (reference sequence). The CDR3 is 13 residues long. Trimming cost V 5 bases and J 5 bases, with 10 bases left between them. The CDR3 protein is CASSPLPNNEQFF. Written as DNA, the CDR3 is TGTGCCAGCAGCCCACTCCCCAACAATGAGCAGTTCTTC. The full variable domain, in which reference TRBV13 and TRBJ2-1 provide the parts outside the CDR3, is AAGVIQSPRHLIKEKRETATLKCYPIPRHDTVYWYQQGPGQDPQFLISFYEKMQSDKGSIPDRFSAQQFSDYHSELNMSSLELGDSALYFCASSPLPNNEQFFGPGTRLTVL.

The rearrangement uses TRBV7-9 and TRBJ1-2, with 10 bases lining up with TRBD1. V trimming: 1 base; J trimming: 7 bases; junction bases outside the gene matches: 6. The CDR3 has 15 amino acids. CDR1 SEHNR and CDR2 FQNEAQ come from the germline V gene (reference sequence). The DNA for the CDR3 is TGTGCCAGCAGCTTAGATGGGACAGGGGTCTCTGGCTACACCTTC. Its translation: CASSLDGTGVSGYTF.

The sample holds a few counts of this clone. The gene calls are TRBV7-6 and TRBJ2-1; tentatively, D is TRBD2 (5 bases). Germline V gene lookup returns CDR1 SGHVS and CDR2 FNYEAQ. Trimming pared 4 bases from V and 10 bases from J, leaving 20 bases between. The CDR3 is made up of 15 amino acids. This CDR3 reads CASSSTNGGLREQFF. The DNA of the CDR3 is TGTGCCAGCAGCTCCACTAACGGAGGACTTCGGGAGCAGTTCTTC.

The V gene is TRBV5-4, the J gene TRBJ2-3, with 16 bases fitting TRBD2. The V segment lost 4 bases and the J segment 7 bases; nucleotides outside the gene matches: 9. In germline, CDR1 is SGHNT, CDR2 YYREEE (reference sequence). This CDR3 region has 17 residues. The CDR3 bases are TGTGCCAGCAGCCCGGGGACTAGCGGGGGGGTCACGAATACGCAGTATTTT. As protein: CASSPGTSGGVTNTQYF.

The chain links TRBV5-1 to TRBJ2-1; 10 bases fit TRBD1. The J segment lost 4 bases and the V segment lost 4 bases, leaving 11 bases of the junction unmatched. Germline CDR1 SGHRS, CDR2 YFSETQ. CDR3 length equals 17 residues. CDR3 protein: CASSRTVGTGEYNEQFF. The DNA of the CDR3 is TGCGCCAGCAGCCGCACGGTCGGGACAGGGGAGTACAATGAGCAGTTCTTC.

This sequence joins TRBV2 and TRBJ2-7, with 8 bases that match TRBD1. Looked up from germline, CDR1 is SNHLY and CDR2 is FYNNEI. This CDR3 has 14 residues. With 6 bases clipped from V and 4 bases from J, the junction kept 8 bases outside the gene matches. CDR3 sequence: CASRETGDPYEQYF. The CDR3 DNA follows: TGTGCCAGCAGAGAGACAGGGGACCCTTACGAGCAGTACTTC.

V is TRBV6-1 and J is TRBJ2-6; weak D call: TRBD2 (5 bases). Looked up from germline, CDR1 is MNHNS and CDR2 is SASEGT. This CDR3 has 13 residues. Trimming shortened V by 3 bases and J by 12 bases, and 12 bases separated the two germline ends. DNA of the CDR3: TGTGCCAGCAGTGAGTTGCGGGCTGTCGTCCTGACTTTC. This codes for CASSELRAVVLTF.

This rearrangement joins TRBV5-1 to TRBJ1-2; D remains unclear. Trimming took off 0 bases at V and 7 bases at J, with 13 bases between the two ends. The CDR3 is 14 residues long. Germline CDR1 and CDR2: SGHRS and YFSETQ. CDR3: CASSLALEGGGYTF. CDR3 in DNA: TGCGCCAGCAGCTTGGCCTTAGAGGGAGGTGGCTACACCTTC.

The V gene is TRBV28, the J gene TRBJ1-1, with a possible D match to TRBD1 (6 bases). The CDR3 has 13 amino acids. Trimming took off 6 bases at V and 7 bases at J, with 15 bases between the two ends. From germline, CDR1 is MDHEN and CDR2 SYDVKM. CDR3 region: CASSPRGRIEAFF. The CDR3 bases are TGTGCCAGCAGCCCCAGGGGCCGGATTGAAGCTTTCTTT.

The chain uses TRBV7-3 and TRBJ2-1; no clear D. This CDR3 has 15 residues. Germline CDR1 reads SGHTA; CDR2 reads FQGTGA. V was clipped by 2 bases and J by 4 bases, with 12 bases between them. The CDR3 loop is CASSLGPAQYNEQFF. Here the CDR3 DNA reads TGTGCCAGCAGCTTAGGCCCAGCACAGTACAATGAGCAGTTCTTC. The whole variable domain, filled in from reference TRBV7-3 and TRBJ2-1, reads GAGVSQTPSNKVTEKGKYVELRCDPISGHTALYWYRQSLGQGPEFLIYFQGTGAADDSGLPNDRFFAVRPEGSVSTLKIQRTERGDSAVYLCASSLGPAQYNEQFFGPGTRLTVL.

This chain connects TRBV27 to TRBJ2-5; D possibly corresponds to TRBD1 (5 bases). CDR1 is MNHEY and CDR2 is SMNVEV in the germline V gene (reference sequence). The CDR3 spans 15 residues. The V end lost 2 bases, the J end lost 6 bases, and 16 bases lay between the germline ends. The CDR3 is CASSLETVFLKTQYF. In DNA, the CDR3 is TGTGCCAGCAGTTTAGAGACAGTCTTTCTCAAGACCCAGTACTTC.

The CDR3 sequence is CASSLSRGADSPLHF. In DNA form, the CDR3 reads TGTGCCAGCAGCTTGTCAAGGGGTGCTGATTCACCCCTCCACTTT. The chain combines TRBV7-2 with TRBJ1-6, with D tentatively TRBD1 (5 bases). CDR3 length equals 15 residues. Germline-derived CDR1 and CDR2 are SGHTA and FQGNSA. Trimming took off 3 bases at V and 8 bases at J, with 14 bases between the two ends. Drawing the rest from reference TRBV7-2 and TRBJ1-6, the complete variable domain is GAGVSQSPSNKVTEKGKDVELRCDPISGHTALYWYRQSLGQGLEFLIYFQGNSAPDKSGLPSDRFSAERTGGSVSTLTIQRTQQEDSAVYLCASSLSRGADSPLHFGNGTRLTVT.

The chain is built from TRBV7-8 and TRBJ1-5; possibly TRBD1 for D (6 bases). This CDR3 spans 15 amino acids. Germline lookup yields CDR1 SGHVS and CDR2 FQNEAQ. V gave up 5 bases and J gave up 4 bases, with 15 bases separating them. The CDR3 DNA follows: TGTGCCAGCAGCCCCACAGGGAATGGGAATCAGCCCCAGCATTTT. This translates into CASSPTGNGNQPQHF.

The sample holds a few counts of this clone. The rearrangement links TRBV7-2 to TRBJ1-6, with D possibly TRBD1 on 6 matching bases. V lost 5 bases to trimming and J lost 8 bases, with 10 bases between them. CDR1 and CDR2 from the germline V gene are SGHTA and FQGNSA. The CDR3 has 13 residues. CDR3 nucleotides: TGTGCCAGCAGCCCGAGGACAGATTCACCCCTCCACTTT. Translating gives CASSPRTDSPLHF.

This chain connects TRBV21-1 to TRBJ1-1; the D call TRBD1 from the table was never checked on the DNA. TRBV21-1 represents a pseudogene. CDR3 size: 12 residues. The chain's CDR3 is CANTTGNTEAFF. The CDR3 DNA reads as TGTGCCAATACGACAGGGAACACTGAAGCTTTCTTT.

The V call is TRBV11-2, the J call TRBJ2-2; 7 bases match TRBD1. V trimming: 5 bases; J trimming: 2 bases; junction bases outside the gene matches: 8. The CDR3 loop spans 16 amino acids. In germline, CDR1 is SGHAT, CDR2 FQNNGV. CDR3 sequence reads: CASSARGQLNTGELFF. DNA of the CDR3: TGTGCCAGCAGCGCCCGGGGACAGCTTAACACCGGGGAGCTGTTTTTT.

CDR3 region: CASTPDSHTGELFF. CDR3 nucleotide sequence: TGTGCCAGCACCCCGGACAGCCACACCGGGGAGCTGTTTTTT. The chain has TRBV2 and TRBJ2-2; D is possibly TRBD1 (6 bases). This CDR3 comprises 14 residues. Looked up from germline, CDR1 is SNHLY and CDR2 is FYNNEI. Trimming removed 7 bases from V and 3 bases from J, with 12 bases in between.

The V gene is TRBV2, the J gene TRBJ1-5; no firm D call. The ends were cut back, 3 bases at V and 5 bases at J, with 5 bases in the middle. Per the germline V gene, CDR1 is SNHLY and CDR2 is FYNNEI. There are 12 residues in the CDR3. The DNA of the CDR3 is TGTGCCAGCAGTGACCTCTATCAGCCCCAGCATTTT. This codes for CASSDLYQPQHF.